What follows are 21 T cell receptor beta chains derived from one specimen sequenced in a study of naive and memory T cell subsets. A UMI-containing oligonucleotide was joined by 3' ligation to the TCR cDNA template. Amplification of ligated cDNA took four PCR rounds with SP2 and nested alpha and beta constant primers. TCRdb re-analysed the 5' RACE reads in MiXCR, keeping a single row per CDR3 protein. The sample has 45,000 to 55,000 distinct CDR3 sequences; approximately 4.5% are singletons. The receptors derive from a female donor in good health.

This clonotype was picked up many times. The rearrangement uses TRBV28 and TRBJ1-1; 7 bases map to TRBD1. Per germline, CDR1 MDHEN and CDR2 SYDVKM. Trimming removed 4 bases from V and 0 bases from J; junction bases left unmatched: 14. The CDR3 is made up of 18 amino acids. The CDR3 here is CASSSPKVSGTVNTEAFF. The CDR3 DNA is TGTGCCAGCAGTTCGCCGAAAGTATCCGGGACAGTGAACACTGAAGCTTTCTTT.

This clonotype has a handful of counts. V gene TRBV20-1 combines with J gene TRBJ1-5, with TRBD1 matching over 7 bases. In germline, CDR1 is DFQATT, CDR2 SNEGSKA (reference sequence). V shed 5 bases, J shed 0 bases, and the junction held 4 bases outside the gene matches. This CDR3 region has 14 residues. As DNA, the CDR3 is TGCAGTGCTTGGACAGGAATTAGCAATCAGCCCCAGCATTTT. Protein: CSAWTGISNQPQHF.

The table lists this clonotype with many counts. The V gene is TRBV9, the J gene TRBJ1-2; D not resolved. This CDR3 contains 15 residues. CDR1 and CDR2 from the germline V gene are SGDLS and YYNGEE. The V gene lost 4 bases and the J gene lost 0 bases, with 13 bases spanning the gap. The CDR3 DNA is TGTGCCAGCAGCCCTCGCCTGGCGGCTAACTATGGCTACACCTTC. Encoded protein: CASSPRLAANYGYTF.

The chain recombines TRBV19 with TRBJ2-7; TRBD2 might be the D (6 bases). V lost 3 bases, J lost 4 bases, and 10 bases lay in between. Germline loops: CDR1 LNHDA, CDR2 SQIVND (reference sequence). The CDR3 runs 13 residues. The CDR3 coding sequence is TGTGCCAGTAGTATGGGCGGGGCTTACGAGCAGTACTTC. It translates to CASSMGGAYEQYF.

This clonotype was seen only a few times. The chain combines TRBV30 with TRBJ1-1; 8 positions match TRBD1. There are 13 residues in the CDR3. V shed 5 bases and J 4 bases; nucleotides not matched to a gene: 6. CDR1 is GTSNPN and CDR2 is SVGIG in the germline V gene (reference sequence). The CDR3 DNA sequence: TGTGCCTGGGACAGGGGAGAGGGCACTGAAGCTTTCTTT. Translation: CAWDRGEGTEAFF.

In its sample, this clonotype was seen many times. The rearrangement joins TRBV28 to TRBJ1-1; 8 bases fit TRBD1. The V gene end was trimmed by 7 bases and the J gene end by 5 bases; junction bases not matched to a gene: 12. CDR1 MDHEN and CDR2 SYDVKM come from the germline V gene. This CDR3 comprises 15 residues. The CDR3 DNA reads as TGTGCCAGCATTGGGCAGGGGGCTCGGTGGACTGAAGCTTTCTTT. It yields the protein CASIGQGARWTEAFF. The variable domain in full, completed from reference TRBV28 and TRBJ1-1, reads DVKVTQSSRYLVKRTGEKVFLECVQDMDHENMFWYRQDPGLGLRLIYFSYDVKMKEKGDIPEGYSVSREKKERFSLILESASTNQTSMYLCASIGQGARWTEAFFGQGTRLTVV.

This clonotype was detected a few times. This sequence joins TRBV27 and TRBJ2-1, with D possibly TRBD2 on 7 matching bases. The CDR3 consists of 16 residues. Trimming removed 0 bases at V and 7 bases at J, with 16 bases between. Germline loops: CDR1 MNHEY, CDR2 SMNVEV (reference sequence). The DNA for the CDR3 is TGTGCCAGCAGTTTATCGTTCGGGGGGCGGGAGAATGAGCAGTTCTTC. As protein: CASSLSFGGRENEQFF.

This clonotype was observed at least ten times. The CDR3 is CASSQVRGNAGELFF. The CDR3 coding sequence is TGCGCCAGCAGCCAAGTGAGGGGGAATGCCGGGGAGCTGTTTTTT. This rearrangement joins TRBV4-1 to TRBJ2-2, with D maybe TRBD1 (6 bases). This CDR3 has 15 amino acids. From germline, CDR1 is MGHRA and CDR2 YSYEKL. The V gene lost 1 base and the J gene lost 6 bases, with 12 bases spanning the gap.

This clonotype showed up many times. This chain links TRBV6-2 or TRBV6-3 with TRBJ2-1; TRBD2 aligns across 9 bases. V lost 7 bases and J lost 3; bases outside the gene matches: 13. The length of the CDR3 is 17 residues. The germline V gene has CDR1 MNHEY and CDR2 SVGEGT. In nucleotides, the CDR3 is TGTGCCAGCACCGCCTCGAGGCTAGCGGGGATCTACAATGAGCAGTTCTTC. As protein: CASTASRLAGIYNEQFF.

Ten or more counts support this clonotype. The gene calls are TRBV6-2 or TRBV6-3 and TRBJ1-1, with 7 nucleotides matching TRBD1. V lost 2 bases and J lost 8; bases outside the gene matches: 26. Germline V gene sequence: CDR1 MNHEY, CDR2 SVGEGT. This CDR3 has 20 residues. The CDR3 sequence: CASSYTDKQGTFGLRPEAFF. The CDR3 nucleotides are TGTGCCAGCAGTTACACGGATAAACAGGGGACCTTTGGGTTAAGGCCGGAAGCTTTCTTT.

In its sample, this clonotype was seen a few times. The chain links TRBV29-1 to TRBJ2-4; 9 nucleotides match TRBD1. The germline V gene encodes CDR1 SQVTM and CDR2 ANQGSEA. Losses at the gene ends were 8 bases for V and 7 bases for J; bases not matched to a gene: 12. This CDR3 spans 14 amino acids. CDR3 nucleotides: TGCAGCCCGGGACCGGGACAGGGTAGCAACATTCAGTACTTC. Translated: CSPGPGQGSNIQYF.

At least ten counts were recorded for this clonotype. The rearrangement joins TRBV29-1 to TRBJ1-1; 10 bases are shared with TRBD1. The V gene's germline CDR1 is SQVTM and CDR2 ANQGSEA. V shed 5 bases and J 8 bases; nucleotides not matched to a gene: 2. This CDR3 comprises 11 residues. Here the CDR3 reads CSVWTGGEAFF. As DNA, the CDR3 is TGCAGCGTTTGGACAGGGGGAGAAGCTTTCTTT.

This clonotype has at least ten counts. The rearrangement uses TRBV29-1 and TRBJ1-4; D call uncertain. Germline V gene lookup returns CDR1 SQVTM and CDR2 ANQGSEA. The CDR3 has 14 amino acids. The ends were cut back, 5 bases at V and 0 bases at J, with 10 bases in the middle. The CDR3 region has the DNA TGCAGCGTTTCCCGGAGGGCAACTAATGAAAAACTGTTTTTT. Protein: CSVSRRATNEKLFF.

This clonotype was recorded many times. This sequence joins TRBV27 and TRBJ2-6; no clear D. Germline values: CDR1 MNHEY, CDR2 SMNVEV (reference sequence). The CDR3 length is 13 residues. Trimming pared 1 base from V and 5 bases from J, leaving 3 bases between. The DNA of the CDR3 is TGTGCCAGCAGTTTATTCTGGGCCAACGTCCTGACTTTC. Amino acid sequence: CASSLFWANVLTF.

This clonotype was counted ten times or more. The gene calls are TRBV28 and TRBJ2-7; 12 bases are a match to TRBD1. Per the germline V gene, CDR1 is MDHEN and CDR2 is SYDVKM. With 2 bases clipped from V and 4 bases from J, the junction kept 12 bases outside the gene matches. This CDR3 contains 18 residues. This chain's CDR3 is CASSLRDRGRLPFYEQYF. DNA of the CDR3: TGTGCCAGCAGTTTACGGGACAGGGGGCGCCTGCCCTTTTACGAGCAGTACTTC.

The table lists this clonotype with many counts. One junction end disagrees with the germline gene, perhaps due to a read error. The chain links TRBV20-1 to TRBJ1-5, with D perhaps TRBD1 (5 bases). This CDR3 has 14 residues. CDR1 and CDR2 (germline): DFQATT, SNEGSKA (reference sequence). The CDR3 region is CSTRYQGGNQPQHF. In nucleotides, the CDR3 is TGCAGTACTAGATACCAGGGCGGCAATCAGCCCCAGCATTTT.

This clonotype has more than one count but fewer than ten. This sequence joins TRBV29-1 and TRBJ2-1; D ambiguous. The CDR3 has 10 amino acids. V lost 3 bases, J lost 8 bases, and 5 bases lay in between. Germline-derived CDR1 and CDR2 are SQVTM and ANQGSEA. The CDR3 loop is CSVEFYEQFF. The DNA for the CDR3 is TGCAGCGTTGAGTTTTATGAGCAGTTCTTC.

This clonotype has a count of ten or more. The V gene is TRBV28, the J gene TRBJ1-5; D remains ambiguous. V lost 7 bases and J lost 4, with 20 bases in between. The CDR3 runs 16 residues. Per germline, CDR1 MDHEN and CDR2 SYDVKM. CDR3 sequence (DNA): TGTGCCAGCAATTTCCAAGGAGCAGCAAAAAATCAGCCCCAGCATTTT. It codes for CASNFQGAAKNQPQHF.

At least ten counts were recorded for this clonotype. The chain couples TRBV10-3 to TRBJ2-2; D call uncertain. This CDR3 is built from 12 residues. Trimming removed 5 bases at V and 4 bases at J, with 5 bases between. CDR1 is ENHRY and CDR2 is SYGVKD in the germline V gene. The CDR3 DNA reads TGTGCCATCAGTTCTTTCACCGGGGAGCTGTTTTTT. Protein product: CAISSFTGELFF.

This clonotype occurred a few times. The chain has TRBV20-1 and TRBJ2-2; TRBD2 might be the D (5 bases). V was shortened by 4 bases and J by 5 bases, with 17 bases between the two germline ends. Germline CDR1 is DFQATT and CDR2 is SNEGSKA (reference sequence). This CDR3 is 15 amino acids long. The CDR3: CSATLLARGTGELFF. CDR3 coding DNA: TGCAGTGCTACCCTTTTGGCGAGAGGGACCGGGGAGCTGTTTTTT.

This clonotype was recorded at least ten times. This chain links TRBV12-3 or TRBV12-4 with TRBJ2-1; D is perhaps TRBD2 (6 bases). Trimming shortened V by 5 bases and J by 5 bases, and 16 bases separated the two germline ends. This CDR3 has 15 amino acids. This chain's CDR3 is CASSTTPGLDNEQFF. CDR3 nucleotide sequence: TGTGCCAGCAGTACTACCCCGGGACTCGACAATGAGCAGTTCTTC.